This T cell receptor beta chain was identified during a study of cytomegalovirus exposure and HLA in healthy donors. Details on this clone: Its matching antigen is unknown.

Findings of the study overall: A later analysis found that most CMV-associated TCR beta chains appeared HLA-restricted. With later analysis, a missense DCLRE1C variant became linked to TCR beta V- and J-gene trimming. Within the data, a cluster of highly shared sequence variants was likely a sequencing artifact.

The CDR3 runs to 12 residues. Trimming cost V 4 bases and J 6 bases; bases outside gene matches: 3. CDR1 is MNHEY, CDR2 SMNVEV, per germline (reference sequence). Both 60 Vbeta primers and 13 Jbeta primers went into the PCR. Only in-frame clones appear in the TCRdb table, and some are missing; sequencing was by immunoSEQ multiplex PCR. The sample contains roughly 150,000 clones, around 83% of which appear only once. This clonotype was sampled from a woman aged 18-29 years in good health and CMV-seronegative. This chain uses TRBV27 with TRBJ2-7; 7 bases are a match to TRBD1. The sample was PBMCs. The CDR3 spells CASSSPGGEQYF. CDR3 DNA sequence: TGTGCCAGCAGTTCCCCAGGGGGCGAGCAGTACTTC.